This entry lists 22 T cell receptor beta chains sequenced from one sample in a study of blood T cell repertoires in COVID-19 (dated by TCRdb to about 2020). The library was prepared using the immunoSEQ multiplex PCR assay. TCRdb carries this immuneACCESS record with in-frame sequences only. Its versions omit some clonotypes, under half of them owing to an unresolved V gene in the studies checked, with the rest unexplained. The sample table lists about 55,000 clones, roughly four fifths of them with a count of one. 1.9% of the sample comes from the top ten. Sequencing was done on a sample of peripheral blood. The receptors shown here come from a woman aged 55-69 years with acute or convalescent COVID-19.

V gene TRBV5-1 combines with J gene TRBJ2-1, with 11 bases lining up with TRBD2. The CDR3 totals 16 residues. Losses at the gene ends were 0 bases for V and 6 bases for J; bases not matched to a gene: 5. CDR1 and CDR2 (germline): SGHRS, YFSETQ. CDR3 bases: TGCGCCAGCAGCTTGGCCCTAGGACTAGCGGGCAATGAGCAGTTCTTC. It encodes CASSLALGLAGNEQFF.

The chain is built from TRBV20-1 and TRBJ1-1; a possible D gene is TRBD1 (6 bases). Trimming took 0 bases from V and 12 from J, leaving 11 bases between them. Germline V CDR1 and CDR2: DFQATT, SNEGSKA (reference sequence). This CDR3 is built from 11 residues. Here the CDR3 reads CSARDIQGTFF. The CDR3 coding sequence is TGCAGTGCTAGAGATATTCAGGGGACTTTCTTT.

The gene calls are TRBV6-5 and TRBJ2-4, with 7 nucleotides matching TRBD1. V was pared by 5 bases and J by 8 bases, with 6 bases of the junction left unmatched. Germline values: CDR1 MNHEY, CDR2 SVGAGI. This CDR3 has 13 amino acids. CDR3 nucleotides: TGTGCCAGCAGTAACAGGGGTTGGGACATTCAGTACTTC. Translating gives CASSNRGWDIQYF.

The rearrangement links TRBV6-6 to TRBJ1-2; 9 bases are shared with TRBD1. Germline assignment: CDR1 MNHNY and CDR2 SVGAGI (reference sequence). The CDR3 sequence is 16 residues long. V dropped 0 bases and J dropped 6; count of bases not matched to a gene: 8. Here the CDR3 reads CASSYSEPGQGNGYTF. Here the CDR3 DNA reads TGTGCCAGCAGTTACTCAGAGCCGGGACAGGGCAATGGCTACACCTTC.

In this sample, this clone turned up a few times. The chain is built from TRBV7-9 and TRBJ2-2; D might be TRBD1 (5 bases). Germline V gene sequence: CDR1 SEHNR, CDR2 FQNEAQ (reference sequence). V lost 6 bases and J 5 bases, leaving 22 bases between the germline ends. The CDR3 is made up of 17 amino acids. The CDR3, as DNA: TGTGCCAGCAGGGGCAAAGGGGTAGTTTCGGAGACCGGGGAGCTGTTTTTT. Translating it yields CASRGKGVVSETGELFF.

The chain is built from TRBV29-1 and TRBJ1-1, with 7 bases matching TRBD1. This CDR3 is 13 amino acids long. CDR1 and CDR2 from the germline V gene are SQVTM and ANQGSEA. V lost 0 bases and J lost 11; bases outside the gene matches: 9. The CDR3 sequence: CSVEDFGRGTAFF. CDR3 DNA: TGCAGCGTTGAAGATTTCGGCAGGGGGACGGCTTTCTTT.

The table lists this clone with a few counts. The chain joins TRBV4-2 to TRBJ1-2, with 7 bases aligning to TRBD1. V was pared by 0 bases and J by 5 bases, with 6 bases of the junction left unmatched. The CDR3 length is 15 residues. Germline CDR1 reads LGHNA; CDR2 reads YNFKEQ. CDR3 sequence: CASSQDQGVGYGYTF. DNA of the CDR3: TGTGCCAGCAGCCAAGATCAGGGGGTGGGTTATGGCTACACCTTC.

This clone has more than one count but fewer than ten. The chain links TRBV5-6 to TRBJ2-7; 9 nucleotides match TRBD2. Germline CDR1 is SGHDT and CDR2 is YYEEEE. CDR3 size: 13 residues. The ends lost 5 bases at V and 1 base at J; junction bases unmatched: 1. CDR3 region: CASRTSGSYEQYF. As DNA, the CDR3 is TGTGCCAGCAGGACTAGCGGTTCCTACGAGCAGTACTTC.

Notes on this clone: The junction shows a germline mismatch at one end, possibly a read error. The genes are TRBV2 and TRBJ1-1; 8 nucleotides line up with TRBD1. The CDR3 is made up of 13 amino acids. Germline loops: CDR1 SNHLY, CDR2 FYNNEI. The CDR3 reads CASSAGGNSEAFF. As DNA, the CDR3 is TGTGCCAGCAGTGCAGGGGGCAACAGTGAAGCTTTCTTT.

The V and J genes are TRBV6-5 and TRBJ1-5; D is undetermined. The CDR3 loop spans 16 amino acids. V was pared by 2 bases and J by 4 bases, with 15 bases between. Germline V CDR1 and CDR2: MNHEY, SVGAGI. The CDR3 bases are TGTGCCAGCAGTTACCAGCGGCCCAGCACAAATCAGCCCCAGCATTTT. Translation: CASSYQRPSTNQPQHF.

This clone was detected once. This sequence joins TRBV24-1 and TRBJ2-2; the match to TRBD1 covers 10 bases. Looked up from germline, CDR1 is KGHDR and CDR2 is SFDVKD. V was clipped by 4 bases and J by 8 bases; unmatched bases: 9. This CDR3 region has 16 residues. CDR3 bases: TGTGCCACCAGTGACCCCGACAGGGGGCGAGCTGGGGAGCTGTTTTTT. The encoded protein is CATSDPDRGRAGELFF.

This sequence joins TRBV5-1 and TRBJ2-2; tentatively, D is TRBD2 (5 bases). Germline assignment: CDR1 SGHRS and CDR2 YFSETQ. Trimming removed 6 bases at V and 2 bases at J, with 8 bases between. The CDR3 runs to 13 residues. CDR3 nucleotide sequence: TGCGCCAGCAATGCGGGTAACACCGGGGAGCTGTTTTTT. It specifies CASNAGNTGELFF.

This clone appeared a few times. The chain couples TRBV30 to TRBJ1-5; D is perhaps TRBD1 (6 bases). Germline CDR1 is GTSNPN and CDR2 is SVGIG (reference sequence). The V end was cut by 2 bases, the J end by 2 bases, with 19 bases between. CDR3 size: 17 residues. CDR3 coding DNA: TGTGCCTGGAGTAAGGGGGTAAGGGGGTTCGGCAATCAGCCCCAGCATTTT. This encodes CAWSKGVRGFGNQPQHF.

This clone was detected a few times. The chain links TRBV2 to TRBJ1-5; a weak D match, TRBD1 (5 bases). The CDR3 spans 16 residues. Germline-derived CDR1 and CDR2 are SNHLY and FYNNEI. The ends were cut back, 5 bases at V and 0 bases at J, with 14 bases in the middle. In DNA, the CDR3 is TGTGCCAGCAGTAAAGGGGAGGATAGTAGCAATCAGCCCCAGCATTTT. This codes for CASSKGEDSSNQPQHF.

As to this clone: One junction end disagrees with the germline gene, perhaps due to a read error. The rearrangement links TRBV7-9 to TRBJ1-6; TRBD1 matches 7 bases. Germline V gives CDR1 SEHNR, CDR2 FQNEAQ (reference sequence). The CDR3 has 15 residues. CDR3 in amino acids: CASTLEGTDNSPLHF. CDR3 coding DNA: TGTGCCAGCACCTTAGAAGGGACAGATAATTCACCCCTCCACTTT.

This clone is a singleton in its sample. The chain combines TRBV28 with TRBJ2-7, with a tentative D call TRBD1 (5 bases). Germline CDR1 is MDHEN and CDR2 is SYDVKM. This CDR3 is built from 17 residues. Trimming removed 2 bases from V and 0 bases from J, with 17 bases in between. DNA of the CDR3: TGTGCCAGCAGTTTACCAGCGTCAGGGTTGGGCTCCTACGAGCAGTACTTC. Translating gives CASSLPASGLGSYEQYF. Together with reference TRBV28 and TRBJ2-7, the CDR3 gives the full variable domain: DVKVTQSSRYLVKRTGEKVFLECVQDMDHENMFWYRQDPGLGLRLIYFSYDVKMKEKGDIPEGYSVSREKKERFSLILESASTNQTSMYLCASSLPASGLGSYEQYFGPGTRLTVT.

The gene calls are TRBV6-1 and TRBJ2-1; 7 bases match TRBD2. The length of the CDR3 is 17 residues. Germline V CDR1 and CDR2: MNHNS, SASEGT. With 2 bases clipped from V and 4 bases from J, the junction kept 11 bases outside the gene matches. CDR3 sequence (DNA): TGTGCCAGCAGTGAAAGGCCCACTAGCGCCCAGTACAATGAGCAGTTCTTC. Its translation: CASSERPTSAQYNEQFF.

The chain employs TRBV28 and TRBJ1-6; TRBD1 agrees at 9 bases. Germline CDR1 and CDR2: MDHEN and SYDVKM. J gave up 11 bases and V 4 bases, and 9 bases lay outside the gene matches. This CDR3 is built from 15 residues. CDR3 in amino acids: CASSSRTGASAPLHF. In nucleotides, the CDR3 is TGTGCCAGCAGTTCTCGGACAGGGGCAAGTGCACCCCTCCACTTT.

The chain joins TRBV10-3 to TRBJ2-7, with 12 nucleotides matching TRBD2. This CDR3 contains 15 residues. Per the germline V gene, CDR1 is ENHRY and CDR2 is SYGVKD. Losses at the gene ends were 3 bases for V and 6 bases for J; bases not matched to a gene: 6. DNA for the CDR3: TGTGCCATCAGTGATCTAGCGGGAGGGCCTATCGAGCAGTACTTC. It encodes CAISDLAGGPIEQYF.

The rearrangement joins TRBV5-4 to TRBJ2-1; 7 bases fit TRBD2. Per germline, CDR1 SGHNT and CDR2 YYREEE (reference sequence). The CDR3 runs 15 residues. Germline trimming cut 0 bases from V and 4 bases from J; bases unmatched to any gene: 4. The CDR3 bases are TGTGCCAGCAGCTTGGCCGCGGGGGAGTACAATGAGCAGTTCTTC. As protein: CASSLAAGEYNEQFF.

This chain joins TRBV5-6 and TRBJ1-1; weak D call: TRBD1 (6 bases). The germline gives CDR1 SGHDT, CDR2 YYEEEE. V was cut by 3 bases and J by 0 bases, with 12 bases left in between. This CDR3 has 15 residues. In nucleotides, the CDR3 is TGTGCCAGCAGCTCGCCGGGACATATGAACACTGAAGCTTTCTTT. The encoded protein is CASSSPGHMNTEAFF.

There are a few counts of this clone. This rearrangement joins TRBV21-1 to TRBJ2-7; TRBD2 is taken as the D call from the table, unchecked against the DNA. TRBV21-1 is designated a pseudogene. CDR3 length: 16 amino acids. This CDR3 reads CASRIGEGRLSYEQYF. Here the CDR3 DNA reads TGTGCCAGCAGAATCGGTGAGGGCCGCCTCTCCTACGAGCAGTACTTC.